The source of this TCR beta chain is a study of shared clonotypes between healthy human individuals. Study context: Donor ages ranged 18 to 49 years: a couple of women, a few men.

The repertoire was sequenced with immunoSEQ multiplex PCR; TCRdb's copy has only in-frame clones and lacks some. The data show about 2.3 million clones, with under 95% seen just once and 0.3% to 0.45% held by the top ten. Germline V lookup: CDR1 ENHRY, CDR2 SYGVKD. The CDR3 has 14 residues. V lost 4 bases, J lost 3 bases, and 9 bases lay in between. This TCR was recovered from a man between 18 and 29 years old in good health. Some clones in this sample may be carry-over from other donors' samples. The genes are TRBV10-3 and TRBJ2-2; no definite D call. Material: naive CD4+ T cells from PBMCs. Subset of the sample: CD45RA+ positively selected. The CDR3 DNA is TGTGCCATCAGTGTTGGTCAGGACACCGGGGAGCTGTTTTTT. Translation gives CAISVGQDTGELFF.